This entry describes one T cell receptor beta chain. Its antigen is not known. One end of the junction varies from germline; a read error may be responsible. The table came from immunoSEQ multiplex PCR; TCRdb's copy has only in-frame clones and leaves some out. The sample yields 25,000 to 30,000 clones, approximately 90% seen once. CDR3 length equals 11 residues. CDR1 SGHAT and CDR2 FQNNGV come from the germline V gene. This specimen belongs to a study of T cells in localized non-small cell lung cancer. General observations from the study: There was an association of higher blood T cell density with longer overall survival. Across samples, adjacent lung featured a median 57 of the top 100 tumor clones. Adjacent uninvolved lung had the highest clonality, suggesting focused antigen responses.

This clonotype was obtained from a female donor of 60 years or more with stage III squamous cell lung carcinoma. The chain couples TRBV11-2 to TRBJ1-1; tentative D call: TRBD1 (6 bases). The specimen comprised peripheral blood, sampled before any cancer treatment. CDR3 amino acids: CASSLSRTAAF. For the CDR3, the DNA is TGTGCCAGCAGCTTATCCCGGACAGCGGCATTT. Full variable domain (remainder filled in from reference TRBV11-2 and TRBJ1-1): EAGVAQSPRYKIIEKRQSVAFWCNPISGHATLYWYQQILGQGPKLLIQFQNNGVVDDSQLPKDRFSAERLKGVDSTLKIQPAKLEDSAVYLCASSLSRTAAFGQGTRLTVV.